The clone carrying this T cell receptor (beta chain) was counted a single time. What it recognizes is unknown. This sample is drawn from a study of cytomegalovirus exposure and HLA in healthy donors. Findings and limits, study-wide: Reported results showed that the classifier diagnosed cytomegalovirus status with high specificity and sensitivity. It was confirmed in vitro that a few of the CMV-associated chains were specific for CMV antigens. Most TCR sequences were uncommon, yet certain public TCRs appeared in many donors.

Profiled with immunoSEQ multiplex PCR; TCRdb holds only in-frame clones, not every one. The table records 71,000 or so clones, approximately 93% of them present only once. Germline assignment: CDR1 SGHVS and CDR2 FQNEAQ. Trimming took 5 bases from V and 3 from J; bases not matched to a gene: 9. This CDR3 spans 16 amino acids. The receptor was isolated from a woman between 18 and 29 years old in good health and CMV-seropositive. Input material: PBMCs. This sequence joins TRBV7-8 and TRBJ2-2; 7 bases agree with TRBD2. The CDR3 DNA sequence: TGTGCCAGCAGCCCGGCTACGGGGGGATACACCGGGGAGCTGTTTTTT. Amino acids: CASSPATGGYTGELFF.